The subject of this entry is one T cell receptor beta chain. This sample was included in a study of blood T cell repertoires in COVID-19. The table came from immunoSEQ multiplex PCR; TCRdb's copy has only in-frame clones and leaves some out. Here the sample spans 100,000 to 150,000 clones, approximately 74% being singletons. Material for sequencing was peripheral blood. The receptor comes from a woman in her 70s with acute or convalescent COVID-19.

Here the CDR3 DNA reads TGTGCCAGCAGGACACCGACCTACAATGAGCAGTTCTTC. The encoded protein is CASRTPTYNEQFF. This chain links TRBV7-9 with TRBJ2-1; no definite D call. The ends were cut back, 6 bases at V and 2 bases at J, with 8 bases in the middle. Germline CDR1 reads SEHNR; CDR2 reads FQNEAQ (reference sequence). The CDR3 covers 13 residues.